This T cell receptor (beta chain) was identified during a study of control samples from healthy donors and cancer patients (TCRdb year 2020). Receptor libraries were prepared by the immunoSEQ multiplex PCR assay. TCRdb carries this immuneACCESS record with in-frame sequences only. Its versions omit some clonotypes, under half of them owing to an unresolved V gene in the studies checked, with the rest unexplained. The sample table holds approximately 70,000 clones, of which about nine tenths were seen once. The ten largest clones capture roughly 1.2% of the sample. Details on this clone: There is no known antigen for this receptor. Base qualities are not recorded, but no much larger clone differs from it by a single base.

This clonotype was obtained from a woman aged 45-65 years with colorectal cancer. The specimen sequenced was PBMCs.

The DNA sequence follows: TGTGCCAGTAGTATGGTTGTCGAGAAGGGGCCCTACAATGAGCAGTTCTTC. Its amino acids are CASSMVVEKGPYNEQFF. The V and J genes are TRBV19 and TRBJ2-1; the D gene is perhaps TRBD1, on 5 matching bases. V drops 3 bases and J drops 2 bases, leaving 17 bases in between. The germline V gene (reference sequence) supplies CDR1 LNHDA and CDR2 SQIVND. The CDR3, from cysteine to phenylalanine, totals 17 residues. Only the CDR3 region is kept as DNA, spanning 51 bases read in frame from base 1.